What follows is one TCR beta chain and its context. Its antigen is still unknown. This entry comes from a study of cytomegalovirus exposure and HLA in healthy donors. Points from the study as a whole: According to reports, the classifier identified cytomegalovirus status with high specificity and sensitivity. The tendency of first-cohort TCR clusters to co-occur in the roughly 120 validation repertoires was identified by a subsequent analysis.

TCRdb keeps only in-frame clones here, not all; method: immunoSEQ multiplex PCR. The data contain under 200,000 clones, 75% to 95% of them singletons. The V and J ends lost 6 bases and 0 bases respectively, with 12 bases between them. Germline CDR1 reads SQVTM; CDR2 reads ANQGSEA. The CDR3 is 13 residues long. The chain joins TRBV29-1 to TRBJ2-7, with D possibly being TRBD1 (6 bases). This TCR derives from a woman aged 18-35 years in good health and CMV-seropositive. Material for sequencing was PBMCs. The CDR3 DNA sequence: TGCAGCGTGAGGACAGCATACTCCTACGAGCAGTACTTC. It translates to CSVRTAYSYEQYF.